This TCR beta chain was identified during a study of blood T cells in healthy people across ages. General study findings and limits: Considered underestimates were the diversity estimates obtained from one million T cells. A greater number of naive CD4+ cells and higher diversity distinguished long-lived donors from aged donors.

This CDR3 has 13 residues. V was trimmed by 6 bases and J by 4 bases, leaving 11 bases between them. In regard to this clonotype: Its antigen is unidentified. Lacking the conserved final phenylalanine or tryptophan, this CDR3 likely reflects a read error.

It was about 9.4 milliliters of peripheral blood that were drawn from each donor. Next came a second PCR, run for about 6 to 11 cycles, which used a sample-barcoded 5' primer along with a J-beta primer mix. A single record per CDR3 protein comes from TCRdb applying MiXCR to the 5' RACE reads. The repertoire holds roughly 900,000 distinct CDR3 sequences, less than 35% seen once, with 17% in the top ten. This TCR derives from a woman aged 80 or over in good health. The rearrangement uses TRBV12-3 or TRBV12-4 and TRBJ2-3, with a possible D match to TRBD1 (5 bases). Sequencing was performed on blood. The CDR3 region has the DNA TGTGCCAGCAGCAGCACAGGAGCAGATACGCAGTATTCT. Translated, it gives CASSSTGADTQYS.